This T cell receptor beta chain emerged from a study of OX40 agonist ivuxolimab in advanced cancers. Clones were sequenced by immunoSEQ multiplex PCR, and TCRdb holds only the in-frame ones, with some missing. The table has roughly 80,000 clones, 80% to 90% seen once; the top ten hold over 1.5%. Source: CD4+ or CD8+ T cells sorted from blood, taken in a trial of the OX40 agonist ivuxolimab. The TCR sequence derives from an adult with an advanced solid tumor such as melanoma, head and neck, liver or kidney cancer.

The CDR3 DNA reads as TGCGCCAGCAGCTTGGTAACTAACAATGAGCAGTTCTTC. As protein: CASSLVTNNEQFF. The V and J genes are TRBV5-1 and TRBJ2-1; D call uncertain. The V end lost 0 bases, the J end lost 5 bases, and 6 bases lay between the germline ends. This CDR3 spans 13 amino acids. The germline CDR1 and CDR2 sequences are SGHRS and YFSETQ.